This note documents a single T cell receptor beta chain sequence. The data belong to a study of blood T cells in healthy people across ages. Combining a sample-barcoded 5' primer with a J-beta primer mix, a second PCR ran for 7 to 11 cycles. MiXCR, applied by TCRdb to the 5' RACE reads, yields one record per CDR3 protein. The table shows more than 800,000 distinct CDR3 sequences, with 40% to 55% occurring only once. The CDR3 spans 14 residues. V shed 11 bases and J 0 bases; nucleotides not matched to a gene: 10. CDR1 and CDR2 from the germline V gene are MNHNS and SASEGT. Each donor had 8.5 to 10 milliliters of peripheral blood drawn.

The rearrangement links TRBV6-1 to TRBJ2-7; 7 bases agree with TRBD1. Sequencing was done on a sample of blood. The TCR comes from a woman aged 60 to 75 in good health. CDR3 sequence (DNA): TGTGCCGGCTCAACAGGGGACCGCTCCTACGAGCAGTACTTC. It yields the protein CAGSTGDRSYEQYF.